This T cell receptor beta chain was profiled in a study of vaccination effects on CD4 cells after COVID-19. The CDR3 runs to 13 residues. Germline assignment: CDR1 SNHLY and CDR2 FYNNEI. V lost 8 bases and J lost 8; bases outside the gene matches: 6. Sequencing followed a ViraFEST assay step that expanded antigen-specific CD4+ T cells with viral peptide pools. Following a 10-day culture, CD4+ T cells were purified. This clone was found once. What it recognizes is unknown. The method was immunoSEQ multiplex PCR; TCRdb's version includes in-frame clones alone and lacks a portion of them. The sample has over 50,000 clones, 80% to 90% seen once.

This specimen was CD4+ T cells from PBMCs cultured with HCoV-229E spike peptides, taken before COVID-19 vaccination. This TCR derives from a human donor who received a COVID-19 vaccine. J is TRBJ1-6 and V is TRBV2; TRBD1 agrees at 7 bases. The CDR3 nucleotides read TGTGCCAGCGACAGGGTGGGGGATTCACCCCTCCACTTT. Its protein product is CASDRVGDSPLHF.